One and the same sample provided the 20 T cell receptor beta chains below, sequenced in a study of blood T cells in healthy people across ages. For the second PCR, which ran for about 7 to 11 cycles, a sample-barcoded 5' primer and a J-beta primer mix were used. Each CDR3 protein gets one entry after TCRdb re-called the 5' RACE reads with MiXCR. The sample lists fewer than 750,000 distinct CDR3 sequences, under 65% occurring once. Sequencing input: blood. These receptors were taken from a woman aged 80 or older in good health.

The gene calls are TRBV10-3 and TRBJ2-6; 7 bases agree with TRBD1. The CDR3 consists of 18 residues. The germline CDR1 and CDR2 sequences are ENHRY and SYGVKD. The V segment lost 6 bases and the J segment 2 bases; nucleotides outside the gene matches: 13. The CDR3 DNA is TGTGCCATCAGCCTGTCCAGGGGGTTGTGGGCTGGGGCCAACGTCCTGACTTTC. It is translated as CAISLSRGLWAGANVLTF.

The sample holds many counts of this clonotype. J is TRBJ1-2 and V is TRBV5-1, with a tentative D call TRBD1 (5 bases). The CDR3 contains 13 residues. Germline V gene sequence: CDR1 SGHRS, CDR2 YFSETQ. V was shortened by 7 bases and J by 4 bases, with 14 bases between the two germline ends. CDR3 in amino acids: CASGRQPPYGYTF. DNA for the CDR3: TGCGCCAGCGGACGACAGCCGCCCTATGGCTACACCTTC.

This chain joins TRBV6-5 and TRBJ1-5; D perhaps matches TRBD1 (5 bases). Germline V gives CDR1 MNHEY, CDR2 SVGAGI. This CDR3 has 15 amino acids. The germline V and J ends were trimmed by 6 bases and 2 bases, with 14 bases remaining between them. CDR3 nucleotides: TGTGCCAGCAGCAAGGGACTAACTGGCAATCAGCCCCAGCATTTT. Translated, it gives CASSKGLTGNQPQHF.

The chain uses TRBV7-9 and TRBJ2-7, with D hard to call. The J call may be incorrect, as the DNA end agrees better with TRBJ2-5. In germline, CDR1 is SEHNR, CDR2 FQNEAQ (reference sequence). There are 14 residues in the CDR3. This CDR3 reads CASSLGGSWETQYF. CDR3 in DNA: TGTGCCAGCAGCTTAGGCGGATCCTGGGAGACCCAGTACTTC.

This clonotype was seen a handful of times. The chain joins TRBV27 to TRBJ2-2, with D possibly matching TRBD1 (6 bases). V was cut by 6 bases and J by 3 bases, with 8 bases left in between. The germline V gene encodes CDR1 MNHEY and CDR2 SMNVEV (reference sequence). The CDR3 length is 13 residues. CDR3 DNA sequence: TGTGCCAGCAGAACAGGGTACACCGGGGAGCTGTTTTTT. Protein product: CASRTGYTGELFF.

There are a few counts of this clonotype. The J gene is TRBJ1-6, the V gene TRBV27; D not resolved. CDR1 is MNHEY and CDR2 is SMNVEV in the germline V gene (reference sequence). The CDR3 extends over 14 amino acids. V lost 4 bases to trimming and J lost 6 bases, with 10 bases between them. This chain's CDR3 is CASSSGGFNSPLHF. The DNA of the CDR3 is TGTGCCAGCAGTTCAGGAGGGTTTAATTCACCCCTCCACTTT.

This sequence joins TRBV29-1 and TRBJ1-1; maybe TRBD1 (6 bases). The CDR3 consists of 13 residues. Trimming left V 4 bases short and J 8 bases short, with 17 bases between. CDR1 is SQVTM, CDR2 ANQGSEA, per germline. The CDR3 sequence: CSVGPGHRLEAFF. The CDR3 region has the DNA TGCAGCGTTGGGCCGGGACACCGACTCGAAGCTTTCTTT.

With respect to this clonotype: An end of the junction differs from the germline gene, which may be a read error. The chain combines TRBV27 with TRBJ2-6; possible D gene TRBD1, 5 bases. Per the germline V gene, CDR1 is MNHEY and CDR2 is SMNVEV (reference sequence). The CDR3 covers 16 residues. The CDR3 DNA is TGTGCCAGCAGTTTATATAGGGGCTCTGGGGCCAACGTCCTGACTTTT. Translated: CASSLYRGSGANVLTF.

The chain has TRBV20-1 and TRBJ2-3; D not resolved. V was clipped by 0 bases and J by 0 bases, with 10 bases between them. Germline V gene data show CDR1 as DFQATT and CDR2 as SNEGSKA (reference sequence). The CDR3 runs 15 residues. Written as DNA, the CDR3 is TGCAGTGCTAGAGACGCGGCTTCTAGCACAGATACGCAGTATTTT. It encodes CSARDAASSTDTQYF.

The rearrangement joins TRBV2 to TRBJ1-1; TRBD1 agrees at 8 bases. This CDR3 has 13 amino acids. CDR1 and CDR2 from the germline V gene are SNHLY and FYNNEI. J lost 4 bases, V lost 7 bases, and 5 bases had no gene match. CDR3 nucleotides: TGTGCCAGCAACGAACAGGGGGGCACTGAAGCTTTCTTT. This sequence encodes CASNEQGGTEAFF.

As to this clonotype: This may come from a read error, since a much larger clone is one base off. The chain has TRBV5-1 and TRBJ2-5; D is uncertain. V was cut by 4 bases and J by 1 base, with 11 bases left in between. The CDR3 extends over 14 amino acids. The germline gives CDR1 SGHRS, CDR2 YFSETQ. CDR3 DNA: TGCGCCAGCAGCGTGTCACACCTCCAAGAGACCCAGTACTTC. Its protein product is CASSVSHLQETQYF.

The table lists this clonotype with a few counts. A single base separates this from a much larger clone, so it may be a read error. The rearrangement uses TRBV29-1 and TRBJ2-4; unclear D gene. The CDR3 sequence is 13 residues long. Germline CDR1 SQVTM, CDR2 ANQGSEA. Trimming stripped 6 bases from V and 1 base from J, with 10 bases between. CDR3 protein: CSVAQRAKNIQYF. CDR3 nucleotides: TGCAGCGTGGCTCAGAGGGCCAAAAACATTCAGTACTTC.

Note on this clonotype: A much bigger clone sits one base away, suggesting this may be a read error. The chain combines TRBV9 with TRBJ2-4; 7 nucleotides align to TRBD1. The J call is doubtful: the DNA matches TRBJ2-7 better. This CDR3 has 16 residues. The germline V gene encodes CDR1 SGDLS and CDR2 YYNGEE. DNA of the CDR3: TGTGCCGGCAGCGAGAGGACAGGTCTTTCAACCTACGAGCAGTACTTC. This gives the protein CAGSERTGLSTYEQYF.

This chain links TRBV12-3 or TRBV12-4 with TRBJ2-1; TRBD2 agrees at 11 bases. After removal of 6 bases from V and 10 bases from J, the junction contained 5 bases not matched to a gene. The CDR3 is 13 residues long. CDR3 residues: CASRATSGEEQFF. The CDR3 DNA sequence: TGTGCCAGCAGGGCGACTAGCGGGGAAGAGCAGTTCTTC.

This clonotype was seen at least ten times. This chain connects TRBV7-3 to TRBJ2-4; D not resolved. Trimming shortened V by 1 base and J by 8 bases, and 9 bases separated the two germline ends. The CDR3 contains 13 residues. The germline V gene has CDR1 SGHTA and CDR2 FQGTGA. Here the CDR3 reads CASSLISGDIQYF. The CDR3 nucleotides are TGTGCCAGCAGCTTAATATCCGGAGACATTCAGTACTTC.

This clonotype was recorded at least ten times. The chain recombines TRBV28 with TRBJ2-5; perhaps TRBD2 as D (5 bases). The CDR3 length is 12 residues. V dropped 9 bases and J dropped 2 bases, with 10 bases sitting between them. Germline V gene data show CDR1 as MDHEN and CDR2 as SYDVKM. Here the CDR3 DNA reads TGTGCCAGTAAGGCGGGTCAAGAGACCCAGTACTTC. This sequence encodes CASKAGQETQYF. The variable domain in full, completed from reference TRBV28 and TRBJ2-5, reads DVKVTQSSRYLVKRTGEKVFLECVQDMDHENMFWYRQDPGLGLRLIYFSYDVKMKEKGDIPEGYSVSREKKERFSLILESASTNQTSMYLCASKAGQETQYFGPGTRLLVL.

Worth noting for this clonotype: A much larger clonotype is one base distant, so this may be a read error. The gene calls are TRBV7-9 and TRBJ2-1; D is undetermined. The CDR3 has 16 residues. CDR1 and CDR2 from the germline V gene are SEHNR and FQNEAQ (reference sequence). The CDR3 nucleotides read TGTGCCAGCGGCTTAGAAAAGCGCGGACCCCGAGAGGTGAAGTTCTTC. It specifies CASGLEKRGPREVKFF.

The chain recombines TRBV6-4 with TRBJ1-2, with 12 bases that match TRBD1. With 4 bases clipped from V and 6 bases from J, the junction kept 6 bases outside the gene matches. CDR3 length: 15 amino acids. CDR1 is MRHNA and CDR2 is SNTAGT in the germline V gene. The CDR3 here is CASSVGGQGADGYTF. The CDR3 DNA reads TGTGCCAGCAGTGTCGGGGGACAGGGGGCTGATGGCTACACCTTC.

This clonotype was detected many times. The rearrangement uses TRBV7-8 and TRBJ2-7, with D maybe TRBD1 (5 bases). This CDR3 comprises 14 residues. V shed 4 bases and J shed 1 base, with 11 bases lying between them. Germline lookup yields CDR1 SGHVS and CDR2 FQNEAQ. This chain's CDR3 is CASSSFKGSYEQYF. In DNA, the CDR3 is TGTGCCAGCAGCTCCTTTAAGGGGTCCTACGAGCAGTACTTC.

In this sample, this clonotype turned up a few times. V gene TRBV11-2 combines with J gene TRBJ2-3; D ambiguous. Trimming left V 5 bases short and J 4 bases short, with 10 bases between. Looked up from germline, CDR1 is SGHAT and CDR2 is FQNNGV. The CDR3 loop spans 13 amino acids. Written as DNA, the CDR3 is TGTGCCAGCAGCCAAAATGGGCCAGATACGCAGTATTTT. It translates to CASSQNGPDTQYF.